This TCR beta chain was sequenced in a study of blood T cell repertoires in COVID-19. Measured with immunoSEQ multiplex PCR; TCRdb has only the in-frame clones, and not every one. The sample lists hundreds of thousands of clones; about 86% were seen once. The germline CDR1 and CDR2 sequences are SQVTM and ANQGSEA. The V and J ends lost 5 bases and 5 bases, in that order; junction bases with no gene match: 11. This CDR3 contains 14 residues. The clonotype was recovered from a woman aged 25 to 39 who had been exposed to COVID-19. The sequencing input was PBMCs or T cells enriched from blood (not recorded which). V and J are TRBV29-1 and TRBJ1-2; TRBD1 matches 7 bases. In DNA, the CDR3 is TGCAGCGTTTACAGGGGAGTCAACGTTTATGGCTACACCTTC. Amino acids: CSVYRGVNVYGYTF.